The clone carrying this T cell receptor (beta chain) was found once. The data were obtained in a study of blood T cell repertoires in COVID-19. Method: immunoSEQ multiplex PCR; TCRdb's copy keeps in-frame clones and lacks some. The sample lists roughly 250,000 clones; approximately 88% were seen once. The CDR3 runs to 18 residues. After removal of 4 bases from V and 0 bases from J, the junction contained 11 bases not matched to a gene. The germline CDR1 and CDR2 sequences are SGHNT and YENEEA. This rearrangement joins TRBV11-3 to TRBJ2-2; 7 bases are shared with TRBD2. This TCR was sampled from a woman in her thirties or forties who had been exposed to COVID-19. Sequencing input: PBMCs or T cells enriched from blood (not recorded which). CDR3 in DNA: TGTGCCAGCAGCTCATACTATCGGACTAGTTCGAACACCGGGGAGCTGTTTTTT. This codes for CASSSYYRTSSNTGELFF. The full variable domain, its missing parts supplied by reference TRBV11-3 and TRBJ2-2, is EAGVVQSPRYKIIEKKQPVAFWCNPISGHNTLYWYLQNLGQGPELLIRYENEEAVDDSQLPKDRFSAERLKGVDSTLKIQPAELGDSAVYLCASSSYYRTSSNTGELFFGEGSRLTVL.